This TCR beta chain was sequenced for a study of cytotoxic CD8 clonotypes in ibrutinib-treated CLL. As for the study in general: Patients gave response samples after a median 12 months of treatment, range 6 to 36. Study-wide results and limits: Baseline clonality, above age-matched healthy donor levels, tracked circulating CD8+ T-cell counts. Stable or contracted on treatment, public clonotypes were also uncommon.

Repertoires were generated with immunoSEQ multiplex PCR, while TCRdb's copy carries only in-frame clones and drops some. In the table there are 150,000 to 250,000 clones, 55% to 85% of which are singletons. The source of around 2 micrograms of genomic DNA for TCR beta libraries was cryopreserved PBMCs. The table lists this clone with a count of one. Its antigen is currently unknown. The CDR3 spans 15 residues. V shed 5 bases and J 1 base; nucleotides not matched to a gene: 4. Germline lookup yields CDR1 SGHVS and CDR2 FNYEAQ. The chain recombines TRBV7-6 with TRBJ2-7; TRBD2 matches 11 bases. Sequenced material: PBMCs, taken after 24 months of ibrutinib treatment. This TCR derives from a human donor with chronic lymphocytic leukemia. Here the CDR3 DNA reads TGTGCCAGCAGCCGGGGACTAGCGGAGTCCTACGAGCAGTACTTC. It codes for CASSRGLAESYEQYF.